This note documents a single T cell receptor beta chain sequence. What it binds is unknown. This entry is derived from a study of blood T cells in healthy people across ages. General study results and limits: Per million T cells, TCR beta diversity dropped roughly linearly as age increased. Underestimates were what the diversity estimates from one million T cells were considered to be.

The authors ran a second PCR of about 7 to 11 cycles using a sample-barcoded 5' primer and a J-beta primer mix. From the 5' RACE reads, TCRdb called clonotypes with MiXCR, one entry per CDR3 protein. The sample comprises roughly 1.9 million distinct CDR3 sequences, approximately 39% of which are singletons, and about 23% rests with the top ten. V was clipped by 0 bases and J by 9 bases, with 16 bases between them. The CDR3 is 15 residues long. Germline V CDR1 and CDR2: SGHTS, YDEGEE. It was approximately 10 milliliters of peripheral blood that were drawn from each donor. J is TRBJ2-1 and V is TRBV5-8; D is perhaps TRBD2 (5 bases). Sample: blood. The sequence came from a human donor in good health. CDR3 bases: TGTGCCAGCAGCTTGGAACACGCAACACGGGGTGAGCAGTTCTTC. Translating it yields CASSLEHATRGEQFF.